These 31 T cell receptor beta chains came from one sample sequenced in a study of post-analysis software for immune sequencing data. The study, taken as a whole, reports: Controls showed lower frequencies than patients for five TRBV segments, and TRBV5-6, TRBV5-1 and TRBV20-1 were among these.

Tagging with unique molecular identifiers was a feature of the TCR beta cDNA libraries. TCRdb recomputed calls from the PCR reads with MiXCR, one row per CDR3 protein. Here the sample spans 600,000 to 750,000 distinct CDR3 sequences, over 45% being singletons. The antigens of these receptors remain unknown. The sample was blood. The receptors originated from a girl aged 2 to 9 with multiple sclerosis.

The chain combines TRBV10-2 with TRBJ2-6, with D possibly matching TRBD2 (5 bases). CDR3 length equals 15 residues. The V and J ends lost 0 bases and 4 bases respectively, with 7 bases between them. CDR1 and CDR2 from the germline V gene are WSHSY and SAAADI. CDR3 protein: CASSESGEGANVLTF. The CDR3 bases are TGCGCCAGCAGTGAGTCCGGGGAAGGGGCCAACGTCCTGACTTTC.

The rearrangement joins TRBV20-1 to TRBJ2-1; 10 bases align to TRBD2. Trimming removed 1 base from V and 9 bases from J; junction bases left unmatched: 6. This CDR3 contains 14 residues. CDR1 and CDR2 (germline): DFQATT, SNEGSKA (reference sequence). As DNA, the CDR3 is TGCAGTGCTAGAGTTAGCGGGAGGTTTGGTGAGCAGTTCTTC. Protein product: CSARVSGRFGEQFF.

The chain uses TRBV11-2 and TRBJ2-5, with D possibly matching TRBD2 (6 bases). The CDR3 sequence is 16 residues long. Trimming cost V 4 bases and J 5 bases, with 20 bases left between them. Per germline, CDR1 SGHAT and CDR2 FQNNGV. CDR3 residues: CASSSPRDSLGETQYF. The CDR3 DNA follows: TGTGCCAGCAGCTCCCCCCGGGACTCCCTCGGGGAGACCCAGTACTTC. The entire variable domain, with the rest obtained from reference TRBV11-2 and TRBJ2-5, is as follows: EAGVAQSPRYKIIEKRQSVAFWCNPISGHATLYWYQQILGQGPKLLIQFQNNGVVDDSQLPKDRFSAERLKGVDSTLKIQPAKLEDSAVYLCASSSPRDSLGETQYFGPGTRLLVL.

The gene calls are TRBV29-1 and TRBJ2-1; 7 bases are a match to TRBD2. The V segment lost 3 bases and the J segment 8 bases; nucleotides outside the gene matches: 4. In germline, CDR1 is SQVTM, CDR2 ANQGSEA. The CDR3 totals 12 residues. The CDR3 sequence is CSVDTSGDEQFF. DNA of the CDR3: TGCAGCGTTGACACAAGCGGGGATGAGCAGTTCTTC.

J is TRBJ2-7 and V is TRBV12-3 or TRBV12-4, with 8 positions matching TRBD1. This CDR3 comprises 17 residues. V shed 7 bases and J 2 bases; nucleotides not matched to a gene: 16. The CDR3 sequence is CASTSRTRQGSTYEQYF. The CDR3 bases are TGTGCCAGCACTTCCCGCACAAGACAGGGGTCCACCTACGAGCAGTACTTC.

Of note for this clonotype: One end of the junction is discordant with germline, which a read error may explain. The V and J genes are TRBV6-2 or TRBV6-3 and TRBJ2-3; the D gene is possibly TRBD2 (5 bases). Germline lookup yields CDR1 MNHEY and CDR2 SVGEGT. CDR3 length: 14 amino acids. CDR3 amino acids: CASRPGMFTDMQYF. The CDR3 bases are TGTGCCAGCAGGCCCGGGATGTTCACAGATATGCAGTATTTT.

The V call is TRBV5-1, the J call TRBJ2-1; 10 bases match TRBD2. CDR1 is SGHRS, CDR2 YFSETQ, per germline. V lost 4 bases and J lost 5; bases outside the gene matches: 9. The CDR3 loop spans 16 amino acids. The chain's CDR3 is CASSPPTSGNDNEQFF. CDR3 in DNA: TGCGCCAGCAGCCCCCCTACTAGCGGGAATGACAATGAGCAGTTCTTC.

This chain uses TRBV7-2 with TRBJ2-7; weak D call: TRBD2 (6 bases). This CDR3 is built from 15 residues. Per the germline V gene, CDR1 is SGHTA and CDR2 is FQGNSA. V gave up 1 base and J gave up 3 bases, with 13 bases separating them. The CDR3 here is CASSLGRLGGYEQYF. CDR3 sequence (DNA): TGTGCCAGCAGCTTAGGCAGGCTGGGGGGCTACGAGCAGTACTTC.

Only a few counts were recorded for this clonotype. This chain uses TRBV29-1 with TRBJ2-7; the match to TRBD2 covers 8 bases. This CDR3 is 14 amino acids long. Trimming took 3 bases from V and 2 from J; bases not matched to a gene: 6. CDR1 is SQVTM, CDR2 ANQGSEA, per germline. As DNA, the CDR3 is TGCAGCGTTGAGACCCGGGGGGGTGCCTACGAGCAGTACTTC. It is translated as CSVETRGGAYEQYF.

This rearrangement joins TRBV7-9 to TRBJ1-2; TRBD1 is a possible D gene (5 bases). Between the trimmed V and J ends, which lost 4 bases and 2 bases, there was a span of 14 bases. The CDR3 loop spans 15 amino acids. Germline V CDR1 and CDR2: SEHNR, FQNEAQ (reference sequence). For the CDR3, the DNA is TGTGCCAGCAGCTCCTACCGACAGACAAACTATGGCTACACCTTC. Its translation: CASSSYRQTNYGYTF. Full variable domain (missing parts from reference TRBV7-9 and TRBJ1-2): DTGVSQNPRHKITKRGQNVTFRCDPISEHNRLYWYRQTLGQGPEFLTYFQNEAQLEKSRLLSDRFSAERPKGSFSTLEIQRTEQGDSAMYLCASSSYRQTNYGYTFGSGTRLTVV.

This chain joins TRBV2 and TRBJ2-1; D gene unclear. The length of the CDR3 is 13 residues. The V end lost 4 bases, the J end lost 3 bases, and 7 bases lay between the germline ends. CDR1 is SNHLY, CDR2 FYNNEI, per germline. CDR3 in amino acids: CASSVVGYNEQFF. CDR3 DNA sequence: TGTGCCAGCAGTGTTGTAGGCTACAATGAGCAGTTCTTC. Based on the CDR3 plus reference TRBV2 and TRBJ2-1, the full variable domain is EPEVTQTPSHQVTQMGQEVILRCVPISNHLYFYWYRQILGQKVEFLVSFYNNEISEKSEIFDDQFSVERPDGSNFTLKIRSTKLEDSAMYFCASSVVGYNEQFFGPGTRLTVL.

V is TRBV9 and J is TRBJ2-5; the match to TRBD2 covers 10 bases. The V and J ends lost 0 bases and 1 base, in that order; junction bases with no gene match: 3. From germline, CDR1 is SGDLS and CDR2 YYNGEE. This CDR3 contains 16 residues. The CDR3 region is CASSVAPSGGQETQYF. In DNA, the CDR3 is TGTGCCAGCAGCGTAGCACCTAGCGGGGGCCAAGAGACCCAGTACTTC.

The chain is built from TRBV29-1 and TRBJ1-1; D perhaps matches TRBD1 (5 bases). The CDR3 covers 17 residues. CDR1 and CDR2 (germline): SQVTM, ANQGSEA. V lost 4 bases to trimming and J lost 0 bases, with 21 bases between them. The CDR3 DNA sequence: TGCAGCGTTGTAAAGCGCAGGGCTTTAGAGATGAACACTGAAGCTTTCTTT. Protein product: CSVVKRRALEMNTEAFF. Variable domain in full (rest from reference TRBV29-1 and TRBJ1-1): SAVISQKPSRDICQRGTSLTIQCQVDSQVTMMFWYRQQPGQSLTLIATANQGSEATYESGFVIDKFPISRPNLTFSTLTVSNMSPEDSSIYLCSVVKRRALEMNTEAFFGQGTRLTVV.

The chain combines TRBV29-1 with TRBJ2-1, with 10 bases aligning to TRBD2. Germline trimming cut 0 bases from V and 1 base from J; bases unmatched to any gene: 9. The germline V gene has CDR1 SQVTM and CDR2 ANQGSEA. This CDR3 comprises 18 residues. DNA of the CDR3: TGCAGCGTTGAAGAGGGAACTAGCGGGAAAGGGTCCTACAATGAGCAGTTCTTC. It encodes CSVEEGTSGKGSYNEQFF.

The CDR3 coding sequence is TGCAGTGCTAGAGATGGGGGGGCGGCCAATGAGCAGTTCTTC. This sequence encodes CSARDGGAANEQFF. The J gene is TRBJ2-1, the V gene TRBV20-1; perhaps TRBD2 as D (7 bases). The CDR3 loop spans 14 amino acids. Germline V CDR1 and CDR2: DFQATT, SNEGSKA (reference sequence). Trimming shortened V by 0 bases and J by 6 bases, and 12 bases separated the two germline ends.

V is TRBV20-1 and J is TRBJ2-4; 7 nucleotides agree with TRBD1. The end of the DNA is better explained by TRBJ2-7, so the J call may be wrong. The V gene's germline CDR1 is DFQATT and CDR2 SNEGSKA (reference sequence). The CDR3 length is 13 residues. The CDR3 reads CSARGTDTYEQYF. In DNA form, the CDR3 reads TGCAGTGCTAGGGGGACAGATACCTACGAGCAGTACTTC.

The gene calls are TRBV7-2 and TRBJ2-5, with unresolved D. The CDR3 consists of 14 residues. In germline, CDR1 is SGHTA, CDR2 FQGNSA. V dropped 6 bases and J dropped 4 bases, with 15 bases sitting between them. In DNA, the CDR3 is TGTGCCAGCAGTGATCCCTCTTGGGGAGAGACCCAGTACTTC. Protein product: CASSDPSWGETQYF.

The chain uses TRBV28 and TRBJ2-7; possibly TRBD1 for D (6 bases). The CDR3 extends over 17 amino acids. CDR1 and CDR2 from the germline V gene are MDHEN and SYDVKM. Between the trimmed V and J ends, which lost 5 bases and 1 base, there was a span of 21 bases. Here the CDR3 reads CASSPPPGVGFSYEQYF. Written as DNA, the CDR3 is TGTGCCAGCAGTCCCCCTCCAGGGGTCGGATTTTCCTACGAGCAGTACTTC.

The sample holds a few counts of this clonotype. This chain connects TRBV6-1 to TRBJ2-5; TRBD1 matches 9 bases. Germline lookup yields CDR1 MNHNS and CDR2 SASEGT. V trimming: 5 bases; J trimming: 0 bases; junction bases outside the gene matches: 16. This CDR3 is 19 amino acids long. CDR3 DNA sequence: TGTGCCAGCAGTAAGACCGGGACAGGGCCCCCTTTGGACCAAGAGACCCAGTACTTC. Translating it yields CASSKTGTGPPLDQETQYF.

V gene TRBV7-2 combines with J gene TRBJ2-1; TRBD2 matches 15 bases. Unmatched junction bases numbered 5, after V lost 5 bases and J lost 0 bases. Germline V gives CDR1 SGHTA, CDR2 FQGNSA. This CDR3 has 18 amino acids. CDR3 residues: CASSGGLAGGRSYNEQFF. CDR3 DNA sequence: TGTGCCAGCAGCGGCGGACTAGCGGGGGGGCGCTCCTACAATGAGCAGTTCTTC.

The V and J genes are TRBV28 and TRBJ2-7; D may be TRBD1 (6 bases). The J call is in doubt because the DNA end fits TRBJ2-5 better. The CDR3 consists of 14 residues. Germline V gene data show CDR1 as MDHEN and CDR2 as SYDVKM. DNA for the CDR3: TGTGCCAGCAGTTTATGGCCCAGGGGAGAGACCCAGTACTTC. This gives the protein CASSLWPRGETQYF.

The rearrangement links TRBV20-1 to TRBJ2-1; D may be TRBD2 (6 bases). The CDR3 has 14 residues. The V gene lost 6 bases and the J gene lost 0 bases, with 12 bases spanning the gap. Germline V gene sequence: CDR1 DFQATT, CDR2 SNEGSKA (reference sequence). The CDR3 protein is CSARLAPSYNEQFF. In DNA form, the CDR3 reads TGCAGTGCCAGGCTAGCGCCCTCCTACAATGAGCAGTTCTTC.

The chain joins TRBV3-1 to TRBJ1-1; TRBD1 might be the D (6 bases). The CDR3 covers 15 residues. Trimming took 5 bases from V and 5 from J, leaving 18 bases between them. Germline CDR1 is LGHDT and CDR2 is YNNKEL (reference sequence). CDR3 sequence: CASSYFTTGKTEAFF. The CDR3 coding sequence is TGTGCCAGCAGCTACTTCACCACAGGGAAAACTGAAGCTTTCTTT.

This chain links TRBV7-6 with TRBJ2-1; a weak D match, TRBD2 (5 bases). CDR1 and CDR2 (germline): SGHVS, FNYEAQ. The V end lost 2 bases, the J end lost 10 bases, and 12 bases lay between the germline ends. The CDR3 length is 13 residues. DNA of the CDR3: TGTGCCAGCAGCTTAAATGGAGGAGAGGAGCAGTTCTTC. It codes for CASSLNGGEEQFF.

Remarks on this clonotype: The junction does not match germline at one end; this may be a read error. V usage is TRBV12-3 or TRBV12-4 and J usage is TRBJ2-3; possibly TRBD1 for D (5 bases). The CDR3 sequence is 15 residues long. CDR3 nucleotide sequence: TGTGCCAGCAGAGACGGACACTTCTCCACAGGTACGCAGTATTTT. Its translation is CASRDGHFSTGTQYF.

The genes are TRBV6-6 and TRBJ1-4; no clear D. The CDR3 sequence is 14 residues long. From germline, CDR1 is MNHNY and CDR2 SVGAGI (reference sequence). With 7 bases removed from V and 0 bases from J, the gap between germline ends came to 9 bases. The CDR3 bases are TGTGCCAGCACCCCCACAACAACTAATGAAAAACTGTTTTTT. Translated: CASTPTTTNEKLFF.

This clonotype was observed a handful of times. The chain recombines TRBV20-1 with TRBJ1-2; D perhaps matches TRBD1 (5 bases). Trimming pared 4 bases from V and 7 bases from J, leaving 16 bases between. CDR3 size: 13 residues. The germline gives CDR1 DFQATT, CDR2 SNEGSKA (reference sequence). The CDR3 loop is CSAMAREWSGYTF. In DNA form, the CDR3 reads TGCAGTGCTATGGCCAGGGAGTGGTCTGGCTACACCTTC.

V gene TRBV5-1 combines with J gene TRBJ1-4; D ambiguous. The CDR3 is 14 amino acids. Trimming cost V 0 bases and J 6 bases, with 9 bases left between them. Germline CDR1 and CDR2: SGHRS and YFSETQ. CDR3 sequence: CASSLGSGDEKLFF. In nucleotides, the CDR3 is TGCGCCAGCAGCTTGGGTAGCGGGGATGAAAAACTGTTTTTT.

The chain recombines TRBV3-1 with TRBJ1-1; no firm D call. Trimming took 0 bases from V and 1 from J, leaving 6 bases between them. Per germline, CDR1 LGHDT and CDR2 YNNKEL (reference sequence). The CDR3 sequence is 14 residues long. The CDR3 nucleotides read TGTGCCAGCAGCCAAGAGGGCCAGAACACTGAAGCTTTCTTT. Protein product: CASSQEGQNTEAFF.

The CDR3 nucleotides are TGCAGCGTTGAAGGGACAGAAGAGACCCAGTACTTC. The encoded protein is CSVEGTEETQYF. The chain joins TRBV29-1 to TRBJ2-5; a weak D match, TRBD1 (6 bases). Germline V CDR1 and CDR2: SQVTM, ANQGSEA. V was pared by 1 base and J by 3 bases, with 6 bases between. CDR3 length: 12 residues.

The chain couples TRBV7-2 to TRBJ1-1; no clear D gene. Trimming removed 0 bases from V and 6 bases from J, with 8 bases in between. The CDR3 is made up of 13 amino acids. Per the germline V gene, CDR1 is SGHTA and CDR2 is FQGNSA. CDR3 in amino acids: CASSLAEGSEAFF. In nucleotides, the CDR3 is TGTGCCAGCAGCTTAGCCGAGGGCTCTGAAGCTTTCTTT.